This passage covers 20 T cell receptor beta chains from one sample sequenced in a study of cytomegalovirus exposure and HLA in healthy donors. Primers: 60 Vbeta forward and 13 Jbeta reverse. Profiled with immunoSEQ multiplex PCR; TCRdb holds only in-frame clones, not every one. The table records tens of thousands of clones, about 85% of them present only once. Sequenced sample: PBMCs. The receptors were sampled from a woman between 35 and 50 years old in good health and CMV-seropositive.

The V and J genes are TRBV5-4 and TRBJ1-2, with TRBD1 matching 7 bases. This CDR3 is built from 12 residues. V lost 4 bases, J lost 6 bases, and 3 bases stayed unmatched. CDR1 is SGHNT and CDR2 is YYREEE in the germline V gene (reference sequence). The CDR3 loop is CASSRDRHGYTF. DNA for the CDR3: TGTGCCAGCAGCCGGGACAGACATGGCTACACCTTC.

This clone turned up a few times. The gene calls are TRBV19 and TRBJ1-1, with D perhaps TRBD1 (5 bases). Trimming cost V 6 bases and J 8 bases, with 13 bases left between them. The CDR3 extends over 12 amino acids. CDR1 LNHDA and CDR2 SQIVND come from the germline V gene (reference sequence). CDR3 region: CASSLWGSEAFF. The DNA for the CDR3 is TGTGCCAGTAGCTTGTGGGGCAGCGAAGCTTTCTTT.

The rearrangement uses TRBV9 and TRBJ1-2; maybe TRBD1 (6 bases). Trimming took 4 bases from V and 8 from J, leaving 12 bases between them. The CDR3 length is 12 residues. Germline assignment: CDR1 SGDLS and CDR2 YYNGEE. Here the CDR3 reads CASSLTGSGYTF. Written as DNA, the CDR3 is TGTGCCAGCAGCCTGACAGGCAGCGGCTACACCTTC.

There are a few counts of this clone. The chain links TRBV29-1 to TRBJ2-1; D uncertain. CDR1 SQVTM and CDR2 ANQGSEA come from the germline V gene. CDR3 length equals 13 residues. Trimming left V 7 bases short and J 0 bases short, with 10 bases between. The CDR3 reads CSARSSSYNEQFF. CDR3 nucleotides: TGCAGCGCTCGTTCTAGCTCCTACAATGAGCAGTTCTTC.

This chain connects TRBV25-1 to TRBJ2-7, with D possibly TRBD1 on 6 matching bases. V dropped 3 bases and J dropped 1 base, with 16 bases sitting between them. Germline V gives CDR1 MGHDK, CDR2 SYGVNS. The CDR3 consists of 16 residues. CDR3 DNA sequence: TGTGCCAGCAGTGAGCGCTCGGGACACCGATCCTACGAGCAGTACTTC. Translated: CASSERSGHRSYEQYF.

The chain couples TRBV5-6 to TRBJ2-7, with D tentatively TRBD2 (6 bases). CDR3 size: 15 residues. V lost 5 bases and J 1 base, leaving 16 bases between the germline ends. The V gene's germline CDR1 is SGHDT and CDR2 YYEEEE. CDR3 nucleotides: TGTGCCAGCAGGGCGGGACTCGAGACTTCCTACGAGCAGTACTTC. This encodes CASRAGLETSYEQYF.

The V and J genes are TRBV5-1 and TRBJ2-7, with TRBD2 matching over 10 bases. V dropped 3 bases and J dropped 7; count of bases not matched to a gene: 10. Germline-derived CDR1 and CDR2 are SGHRS and YFSETQ. The CDR3 extends over 15 amino acids. DNA for the CDR3: TGCGCCAGCAGCTCCACTAGCGGGGCCCCCGGGGAGCAGTACTTC. It codes for CASSSTSGAPGEQYF.

As to this clone: This same CDR3 is encoded by further DNA sequences in the sample. The V call is TRBV18, the J call TRBJ2-7, with a weak D call TRBD1 (5 bases). CDR1 KGHSH and CDR2 LQKENI come from the germline V gene. This CDR3 has 12 residues. V lost 4 bases, J lost 3 bases, and 7 bases lay in between. CDR3 coding DNA: TGTGCCAGCTCACTCCAGGGCTACGAGCAGTACTTC. It is translated as CASSLQGYEQYF.

This clone was detected only once. The genes are TRBV5-1 and TRBJ2-3; 7 positions match TRBD1. This CDR3 contains 18 residues. Looked up from germline, CDR1 is SGHRS and CDR2 is YFSETQ. With V trimmed by 0 bases and J by 3 bases, 13 bases remained unmatched. The CDR3 DNA reads as TGCGCCAGCAGCTTGGTATGGACAGGAAGTATGGAAACAGATACGCAGTATTTT. This encodes CASSLVWTGSMETDTQYF.

The CDR3 region has the DNA TGCGCCAGCAGCTTGGCAGGGGGAAGCACTGAAGCTTTCTTT. Translation: CASSLAGGSTEAFF. The chain uses TRBV5-1 and TRBJ1-1; 7 bases agree with TRBD1. Germline CDR1 and CDR2: SGHRS and YFSETQ. The V and J ends lost 0 bases and 4 bases, in that order; junction bases with no gene match: 3. The CDR3 length is 14 residues.

The chain combines TRBV7-6 with TRBJ2-2; 7 nucleotides line up with TRBD1. Trimming took 5 bases from V and 4 from J; bases not matched to a gene: 4. There are 14 residues in the CDR3. CDR1 is SGHVS, CDR2 FNYEAQ, per germline. The DNA for the CDR3 is TGTGCCAGCAGCCCCGACAGGGCCACCGGGGAGCTGTTTTTT. Translation gives CASSPDRATGELFF.

V and J are TRBV28 and TRBJ1-5; D unclear. V lost 3 bases, J lost 0 bases, and 15 bases lay in between. The V gene's germline CDR1 is MDHEN and CDR2 SYDVKM. This CDR3 region has 17 residues. This CDR3 is CASSFPEDLYSNQPQHF. In nucleotides, the CDR3 is TGTGCCAGCAGTTTCCCAGAAGATCTGTATAGCAATCAGCCCCAGCATTTT.

V is TRBV19 and J is TRBJ1-5; possible D gene TRBD1, 6 bases. Deletions cut 5 bases from V and 0 bases from J, with 14 bases between. CDR1 is LNHDA and CDR2 is SQIVND in the germline V gene (reference sequence). This CDR3 is built from 16 residues. Here the CDR3 reads CASSARDIDSNQPQHF. The CDR3 DNA follows: TGTGCCAGTAGTGCCCGGGACATCGATAGCAATCAGCCCCAGCATTTT. The whole variable domain, remainder taken from reference TRBV19 and TRBJ1-5, is DGGITQSPKYLFRKEGQNVTLSCEQNLNHDAMYWYRQDPGQGLRLIYYSQIVNDFQKGDIAEGYSVSREKKESFPLTVTSAQKNPTAFYLCASSARDIDSNQPQHFGDGTRLSIL.

About this clone: Different DNA sequences within this sample yield the same CDR3. The V gene is TRBV5-1, the J gene TRBJ2-3; D might be TRBD2 (5 bases). Germline CDR1 is SGHRS and CDR2 is YFSETQ. The CDR3 extends over 13 amino acids. V lost 10 bases, J lost 0 bases, and 12 bases lay in between. CDR3 amino acids: CASGEGSTDTQYF. The DNA for the CDR3 is TGCGCCTCAGGAGAGGGAAGCACAGATACGCAGTATTTT. The complete variable domain, with remaining parts taken from reference TRBV5-1 and TRBJ2-3, reads KAGVTQTPRYLIKTRGQQVTLSCSPISGHRSVSWYQQTPGQGLQFLFEYFSETQRNKGNFPGRFSGRQFSNSRSEMNVSTLELGDSALYLCASGEGSTDTQYFGPGTRLTVL.

V and J are TRBV27 and TRBJ2-1; 14 bases agree with TRBD2. The CDR3 sequence is 17 residues long. Trimming removed 6 bases from V and 0 bases from J; junction bases left unmatched: 4. Germline-derived CDR1 and CDR2 are MNHEY and SMNVEV (reference sequence). CDR3 in amino acids: CASSLGLAGGSYNEQFF. The CDR3 DNA sequence: TGTGCCAGCAGCCTCGGACTAGCGGGAGGCTCCTACAATGAGCAGTTCTTC.

The rearrangement uses TRBV5-1 and TRBJ2-3, with D possibly matching TRBD1 (6 bases). The germline V gene has CDR1 SGHRS and CDR2 YFSETQ. Trimming left V 2 bases short and J 2 bases short, with 15 bases between. The CDR3 is 16 residues long. The CDR3 nucleotides read TGCGCCAGCAGCTTACGGGACACCCAATCCACAGATACGCAGTATTTT. It encodes CASSLRDTQSTDTQYF.

The CDR3 DNA follows: TGCAGCGTTATGGCGACTCTAGCCAAAAACATTCAGTACTTC. It translates to CSVMATLAKNIQYF. The genes are TRBV29-1 and TRBJ2-4; D is unresolved. There are 14 residues in the CDR3. The V and J ends lost 5 bases and 0 bases respectively, with 11 bases between them. Germline values: CDR1 SQVTM, CDR2 ANQGSEA.

The chain employs TRBV6-5 and TRBJ2-7, with TRBD1 as a possible D gene (6 bases). The germline gives CDR1 MNHEY, CDR2 SVGAGI. Trimming took off 0 bases at V and 2 bases at J, with 14 bases between the two ends. The CDR3 totals 16 residues. The CDR3 DNA reads as TGTGCCAGCAGTTACTCAATAGGGGGAGAAGCCTACGAGCAGTACTTC. It translates to CASSYSIGGEAYEQYF.

The J gene is TRBJ1-5, the V gene TRBV7-2; D is unclear. The CDR3 has 13 residues. Germline CDR1 and CDR2: SGHTA and FQGNSA. V lost 5 bases to trimming and J lost 2 bases, with 7 bases between them. The CDR3 sequence: CASSDPGNQPQHF. As DNA, the CDR3 is TGTGCCAGCAGCGATCCGGGCAATCAGCCCCAGCATTTT.

J is TRBJ1-5 and V is TRBV5-1; 9 nucleotides match TRBD1. The junction had 9 bases not matched to a gene; V was cut back by 0 bases and J by 5 bases. The CDR3 runs 17 residues. CDR1 SGHRS and CDR2 YFSETQ come from the germline V gene. The CDR3 nucleotides are TGCGCCAGCAGCTTGGCCAGGGACAGGGTTTACGATCAGCCCCAGCATTTT. Protein sequence: CASSLARDRVYDQPQHF.